This T cell receptor beta chain is from a study of PD-1 blockade in classical Hodgkin lymphoma. TCRdb keeps only in-frame clones here, not all; method: immunoSEQ multiplex PCR. The sample lists about 98,000 clones, just under 95% occurring once. This CDR3 is built from 16 residues. Germline V gene lookup returns CDR1 SEHNR and CDR2 FQNEAQ (reference sequence). V was shortened by 5 bases and J by 2 bases, with 15 bases between the two germline ends. Every patient relapsed after autologous stem cell transplantation, and brentuximab vedotin exposure varied. V gene TRBV7-9 combines with J gene TRBJ2-2; tentatively, D is TRBD2 (5 bases). The sample was peripheral blood mononuclear cells (PBMCs), taken at baseline. The TCR originated in a human donor with classical Hodgkin lymphoma. CDR3 protein: CASSGGSSPNTGELFF. The CDR3, as DNA: TGTGCCAGCAGCGGAGGATCCAGCCCCAACACCGGGGAGCTGTTTTTT.